The 30 T cell receptor beta chains below all came from one sample that was sequenced in a study of tumor-infiltrating lymphocytes in primary liver carcinoma. TCR beta cDNA was reverse-transcribed from approximately 0.45 ug of total RNA. The reaction used a constant-region primer and ProtoScript II reverse transcriptase. Three nested multiplex PCR rounds, a slightly modified ARM-PCR method, built the TCR beta libraries. The two initial PCR rounds, 9 to 11 cycles each, used TRBV1-TRBV30 forward and C-beta reverse primers. TCRdb passed the multiplex PCR reads through MiXCR, listing each CDR3 protein once. The sample comprises 50,000 to 70,000 distinct CDR3 sequences, around 64% of which are singletons, and approximately 50% rests with the top ten. Between roughly 17 and 31 mg of unsorted bulk tissue served as the source from which RNA and DNA were co-extracted. Sequences were obtained from liver tumor tissue from sampling region 2. Subset: tumor region T2, inferior pole. These receptors originate from a man aged 40-49 years with primary liver carcinoma and hepatitis B virus infection.

This clonotype was detected a few times. The chain links TRBV11-1 to TRBJ2-5; 8 bases align to TRBD2. V was pared by 3 bases and J by 5 bases, with 8 bases of the junction left unmatched. CDR3 length: 15 amino acids. Germline CDR1 is SGHAT and CDR2 is FQDESV (reference sequence). The CDR3 DNA follows: TGTGCCAGCAGCTTCTTATCCGGGACTAGTGAGACCCAGTACTTC. Translation gives CASSFLSGTSETQYF.

A single count supports this clonotype. Because the CDR3 is missing its conserved closing phenylalanine or tryptophan, this is likely a read error. This rearrangement joins TRBV12-3 or TRBV12-4 to TRBJ1-5; D unclear. This CDR3 is built from 15 residues. V was trimmed by 4 bases and J by 4 bases, leaving 14 bases between them. The CDR3 protein is CASSYGQGSNQPQHL. The CDR3 coding sequence is TGTGCCAGCAGTTATGGGCAAGGAAGTAATCAGCCCCAGCATTTA.

The J gene is TRBJ2-3, the V gene TRBV30, with 13 positions matching TRBD2. The CDR3 spans 17 residues. The germline CDR1 and CDR2 sequences are GTSNPN and SVGIG (reference sequence). With 5 bases clipped from V and 3 bases from J, the junction kept 11 bases outside the gene matches. CDR3 sequence: CAWGSGKGLAGTDTQYF. In DNA form, the CDR3 reads TGTGCCTGGGGGTCTGGTAAGGGACTAGCGGGGACAGATACGCAGTATTTT.

This clonotype was found many times. The gene calls are TRBV11-2 and TRBJ2-1; 14 nucleotides line up with TRBD2. The CDR3 consists of 16 residues. The germline gives CDR1 SGHAT, CDR2 FQNNGV. J lost 15 bases, V lost 4 bases, and 14 bases had no gene match. CDR3 sequence (DNA): TGTGCCAGCAGCTACTCTTCGACTAGCGGGAGGGGAGGCGGGTTCTTC. As protein: CASSYSSTSGRGGGFF.

Notes on this clonotype: An end of the junction does not agree with germline; a read error may underlie this. This CDR3 reads CAWSRAGGPADTEYF. The CDR3 nucleotides are TGTGCCTGGTCTCGGGCGGGAGGGCCAGCAGATACGGAGTATTTT. This sequence joins TRBV30 and TRBJ2-3; 9 nucleotides agree with TRBD2. Germline lookup yields CDR1 GTSNPN and CDR2 SVGIG (reference sequence). The CDR3 extends over 15 amino acids.

Concerning this clonotype itself: Relative to the germline gene, one junction end is altered; a read error may explain this. The V and J genes are TRBV29-1 and TRBJ2-7, with TRBD2 as a possible D gene (5 bases). This CDR3 comprises 13 residues. The germline gives CDR1 SQVTM, CDR2 ANQGSEA. As DNA, the CDR3 is TGTAGCGATTTCGACCTACCCTCCTACGAGCAGTACTTC. This translates into CSDFDLPSYEQYF.

The V gene is TRBV12-3 or TRBV12-4, the J gene TRBJ2-1; D remains ambiguous. CDR3 length equals 14 residues. V was trimmed by 1 base and J by 4 bases, leaving 8 bases between them. The DNA for the CDR3 is TGTGCCAGCAGTTTAGATACTACTTACAATGAGCAGTTCTTC. Protein sequence: CASSLDTTYNEQFF.

Comment on this clonotype: At one boundary the junction diverges from the germline segment, which might be a read error. The chain joins TRBV11-2 to TRBJ2-7; D possibly corresponds to TRBD1 (6 bases). This CDR3 is built from 14 residues. Germline CDR1 is SGHAT and CDR2 is FQNNGV. The CDR3 DNA is TGTGCCAACAGCTTAGACGCAGGGGTGGGCGAGCATTACTTC. Protein sequence: CANSLDAGVGEHYF.

As for this clonotype: The junction and the germline gene differ at one end; a read error may be behind it. The rearrangement uses TRBV12-3 or TRBV12-4 and TRBJ2-7, with 8 bases fitting TRBD1. This CDR3 spans 14 amino acids. CDR3 sequence: CASSLGTGCYEQYF. In nucleotides, the CDR3 is TGTGCCAGCAGTTTAGGGACAGGGTGCTACGAACAGTACTTC.

About this clonotype itself: One junction end disagrees with the germline gene, perhaps due to a read error. The chain employs TRBV30 and TRBJ2-6, with D possibly called TRBD1 or TRBD2 (5 bases each). Germline V gene lookup returns CDR1 GTSNPN and CDR2 SVGIG (reference sequence). This CDR3 has 17 amino acids. This CDR3 reads CAWSGAGSDPGVNVLTF. The CDR3 coding sequence is TGTGCCTGGAGTGGGGCAGGGAGTGACCCTGGGGTCAACGTCCTGACTTTC.

The chain recombines TRBV12-3 or TRBV12-4 with TRBJ1-5; 8 bases map to TRBD1. There are 15 residues in the CDR3. The V segment lost 10 bases and the J segment 2 bases; nucleotides outside the gene matches: 10. CDR3 protein: CANSPGQGCNQPQHF. The CDR3 nucleotides are TGTGCCAACAGCCCAGGACAGGGTTGCAATCAGCCCCAGCATTTT.

The genes are TRBV5-1 and TRBJ1-2; 9 nucleotides agree with TRBD1. The CDR3 has 13 residues. Unmatched junction bases numbered 6, after V lost 2 bases and J lost 10 bases. Germline V gene sequence: CDR1 SGHRS, CDR2 YFSETQ. The CDR3 sequence: CASSFRQGEDYTF. The CDR3 DNA reads TGCGCCAGCAGCTTCCGACAGGGGGAAGACTACACCTTC.

In the case of this clonotype: One junction end disagrees with the germline gene, perhaps due to a read error. The chain recombines TRBV6-6 with TRBJ2-4, with D maybe TRBD2 (6 bases). The CDR3 contains 19 residues. Germline V CDR1 and CDR2: MNHNY, SVGAGI (reference sequence). The CDR3 DNA follows: TGTGCCAGCTGTTACGGCGGATCGGGACTTCGATTCCCCAAAAACATTCAGCACTTC. It specifies CASCYGGSGLRFPKNIQHF.

A remark on this clonotype: At one end, the junction sequence differs from germline, possibly due to a read error. The chain has TRBV11-2 and TRBJ2-5; 7 bases are a match to TRBD1. Germline V gives CDR1 SGHAT, CDR2 FQNNGV. This CDR3 has 16 residues. The CDR3 coding sequence is TGTGCCGGCAGCCAAACTCCTGGCAGGGGGAAAGAGATTCAGTACTTC. This codes for CAGSQTPGRGKEIQYF.

The chain has TRBV12-3 or TRBV12-4 and TRBJ2-7, with 10 bases that match TRBD1. There are 15 residues in the CDR3. V gave up 5 bases and J gave up 5 bases; unmatched junction bases: 9. The CDR3 DNA sequence: TGTGCCAGCAGTATGGTGACAGGGGGCCCCAACGAGCAGTACTTC. This sequence encodes CASSMVTGGPNEQYF.

Details on this clonotype: Germline and junction disagree at one end, which may indicate a read error. The chain recombines TRBV10-3 with TRBJ2-6; TRBD2 might be the D (6 bases). Germline values: CDR1 ENHRY, CDR2 SYGVKD. CDR3 size: 24 residues. CDR3 sequence (DNA): TGTGTCATCAGTGAGGAACTGGTTTCTCTGCCTTGTGCGGGGATTGATACTGGGGCCAACGTCCTGACTTTC. Its protein product is CVISEELVSLPCAGIDTGANVLTF.

The chain recombines TRBV4-2 with TRBJ2-3; 11 nucleotides match TRBD2. This CDR3 spans 19 amino acids. The ends lost 2 bases at V and 3 bases at J; junction bases unmatched: 13. CDR1 LGHNA and CDR2 YNFKEQ come from the germline V gene. This chain's CDR3 is CASSQWVAGGPIGTDTQYF. For the CDR3, the DNA is TGTGCCAGCAGCCAATGGGTAGCGGGAGGGCCGATTGGGACAGATACGCAGTATTTT.

Notes on this clonotype: Mismatch with germline at one junction end may stem from a read error. CDR3 sequence: CVISESGVPFRGEGNTIYF. The DNA of the CDR3 is TGCGTCATCAGTGAGTCGGGTGTCCCCTTTAGGGGAGAAGGAAACACCATATATTTT. The chain combines TRBV10-3 with TRBJ1-3; D possibly corresponds to TRBD1 (5 bases). CDR1 and CDR2 (germline): ENHRY, SYGVKD. The CDR3 has 19 amino acids.

The rearrangement links TRBV11-2 to TRBJ2-5; D is possibly TRBD1 (7 bases). This CDR3 is built from 16 residues. V shed 2 bases and J shed 9 bases, with 22 bases lying between them. Germline assignment: CDR1 SGHAT and CDR2 FQNNGV. CDR3 protein: CASSLTVGGSGEAQYF. The CDR3 nucleotides are TGTGCCAGCAGCTTAACAGTAGGGGGCTCTGGGGAGGCCCAGTACTTC.

As concerns this clonotype: A read error may explain this, as a much larger clone is one base away. V usage is TRBV6-5 and J usage is TRBJ2-1; D gene unclear. Germline V gene lookup returns CDR1 MNHEY and CDR2 SVGAGI. The CDR3 is 16 amino acids. The CDR3 DNA follows: TGTGTCAGCAGTTACTCGGGCACCGGTACCTACAATGAGCAGTTCTTC. Its protein is CVSSYSGTGTYNEQFF.

Points on this clonotype: Sequence at one end of the junction differs from germline and may be a read error. The chain couples TRBV11-2 to TRBJ2-5; the D call may be TRBD1 or TRBD2 (6 bases each). The CDR3 is made up of 16 amino acids. Germline CDR1 reads SGHAT; CDR2 reads FQNNGV. CDR3 sequence: CASSLTARGSGETRYF. The CDR3 DNA follows: TGTGCCAGCAGCTTAACAGCAAGGGGGTCGGGGGAGACCCGGTACTTC.

Points on this clonotype: At one end the junction does not follow the germline gene, possibly because of a read error. The rearrangement uses TRBV6-1 and TRBJ2-4; D is possibly TRBD1 or TRBD2 (8 bases each). This CDR3 region has 19 residues. The germline CDR1 and CDR2 sequences are MNHNS and SASEGT. The CDR3 sequence is CASSIEGRGTGLAINIQYF. In DNA, the CDR3 is TGTGCCAGCAGTATAGAGGGGCGAGGGACAGGACTAGCCATAAACATTCAGTACTTC.

A remark on this clonotype: One end of the junction is discordant with germline, which a read error may explain. The chain has TRBV5-1 and TRBJ2-7; 7 positions match TRBD1. The CDR3 consists of 15 residues. CDR1 SGHRS and CDR2 YFSETQ come from the germline V gene. The CDR3 is CASSLRERGLYEQYF. The CDR3 coding sequence is TGCGCTAGCAGCTTAAGGGAGAGGGGGCTGTACGAGCAGTACTTC.

Turning to this clonotype: A read error may produce the germline difference seen at one junction end. The rearrangement joins TRBV4-3 to TRBJ2-3; D is uncertain. CDR3 size: 13 residues. CDR1 LGHNA and CDR2 YSLEER come from the germline V gene. CDR3 DNA sequence: TGCGCCAGCAGCCAAGAAGGTTGCGATACGCTGTATTTT. Encoded protein: CASSQEGCDTLYF.

This clonotype was recorded a few times. A read error may produce the germline difference seen at one junction end. V is TRBV12-3 or TRBV12-4 and J is TRBJ2-5; no reliable D call. This CDR3 contains 14 residues. In DNA, the CDR3 is TGTGCCAGCAGTTCCAAAAGGGAACAAGAGACTCAGTACTTC. Translated: CASSSKREQETQYF.

This chain connects TRBV6-2 or TRBV6-3 to TRBJ2-1; D possibly uses TRBD1 or TRBD2 (6 bases each). Trimming removed 8 bases from V and 10 bases from J, with 24 bases in between. Germline V gene lookup returns CDR1 MNHEY and CDR2 SVGEGT. The CDR3 is made up of 15 amino acids. The CDR3 sequence: CASRIFLGGGREQFF. The CDR3 coding sequence is TGTGCCAGCCGAATATTCCTAGGGGGAGGACGAGAGCAGTTCTTC.

As for this clonotype: The CDR3 does not close with the conserved phenylalanine or tryptophan, likely indicating a read error. This rearrangement joins TRBV12-3 or TRBV12-4 to TRBJ2-7; TRBD2 aligns across 10 bases. The CDR3 has 14 amino acids. Trimming cost V 6 bases and J 4 bases; bases outside gene matches: 6. This CDR3 is CASSGISGGYEQYL. As DNA, the CDR3 is TGTGCCAGCAGCGGGATTAGCGGGGGGTACGAGCAGTACTTA.

This sequence joins TRBV6-2 or TRBV6-3 and TRBJ1-2; 8 bases fit TRBD1. Germline CDR1 is MNHEY and CDR2 is SVGEGT. The CDR3 runs to 14 residues. The CDR3 spells CVGRGPGQGSGYTF. As DNA, the CDR3 is TGTGTCGGCAGAGGACCAGGACAGGGTAGTGGCTACACCTTC.

A single count supports this clonotype. This may come from a read error, since a much larger clone is one base off. The chain has TRBV29-1 and TRBJ2-5, with D perhaps TRBD1 (6 bases). Looked up from germline, CDR1 is SQVTM and CDR2 is ANQGSEA. The CDR3 runs 12 residues. V was trimmed by 7 bases and J by 11 bases, leaving 20 bases between them. CDR3 coding DNA: TGCAGCGCGGTGAGGGGGAACAATGAGCAGTACTTC. This codes for CSAVRGNNEQYF.

In its sample, this clonotype was seen once. V is TRBV7-2 and J is TRBJ2-1; D is undetermined. This CDR3 has 12 residues. The germline V and J ends were trimmed by 5 bases and 6 bases, with 8 bases remaining between them. Looked up from germline, CDR1 is SGHTA and CDR2 is FQGNSA. The CDR3 DNA follows: TGTGCCAGCAGCCTCTTCGGCAATGAGCAGTTCTTC. Protein product: CASSLFGNEQFF.